Listed here are 30 T cell receptor beta chains from one sample, sequenced in a study of T cells in Graves' hyperthyroidism and ophthalmopathy. RNA transcripts were the template for amplifying TCR beta CDR3 regions. First-round RT-PCR with HTBI primers amplified the TCR CDR3 region. One entry per CDR3 protein, called by TCRdb with MiXCR from the multiplex PCR reads. Here the sample spans fewer than 350,000 distinct CDR3 sequences, roughly 18% being singletons. Material: blood. Receptor source: a woman in her 50s with Graves' hyperthyroidism.

A few counts support this clonotype. The V call is TRBV6-5, the J call TRBJ1-6; D may be TRBD1 (5 bases). Germline V lookup: CDR1 MNHEY, CDR2 SVGAGI. The CDR3 spans 15 residues. The V end lost 2 bases, the J end lost 7 bases, and 12 bases lay between the germline ends. CDR3 sequence (DNA): TGTGCCAGCAGTTACGGGGGTTCTGCCAATTCACCCCTCCACTTT. Amino acid sequence: CASSYGGSANSPLHF.

The chain combines TRBV28 with TRBJ1-1, with TRBD1 as a possible D gene (5 bases). This CDR3 is 13 amino acids long. The germline gives CDR1 MDHEN, CDR2 SYDVKM. Deletions cut 10 bases from V and 7 bases from J, with 19 bases between. For the CDR3, the DNA is TGTGCCACCCGACAGTCTCAAAGTATTGAAGCTTTCTTT. It translates to CATRQSQSIEAFF.

The V and J genes are TRBV28 and TRBJ1-2; D perhaps matches TRBD1 (6 bases). The V and J ends lost 4 bases and 0 bases respectively, with 12 bases between them. The CDR3 runs to 15 residues. The germline gives CDR1 MDHEN, CDR2 SYDVKM. In DNA form, the CDR3 reads TGTGCCAGCAGTTCGGGACACACCACTAACTATGGCTACACCTTC. Its protein product is CASSSGHTTNYGYTF.

This clonotype was detected ten times or more. J is TRBJ1-5 and V is TRBV28; D remains unclear. This CDR3 comprises 13 residues. V lost 1 base and J lost 9, with 10 bases in between. Looked up from germline, CDR1 is MDHEN and CDR2 is SYDVKM. The CDR3, as DNA: TGTGCCAGCAGTTTATCATCCCGGAGGCCCCAGCATTTT. Its translation is CASSLSSRRPQHF.

This clonotype appeared a few times. This chain joins TRBV29-1 and TRBJ2-3, with 8 positions matching TRBD2. CDR3 size: 14 residues. Trimming took 3 bases from V and 0 from J; bases not matched to a gene: 2. From germline, CDR1 is SQVTM and CDR2 ANQGSEA. The CDR3 spells CSVETSASTDTQYF. The CDR3 DNA is TGCAGCGTTGAGACTAGCGCTAGCACAGATACGCAGTATTTT.

The table lists this clonotype with many counts. The chain has TRBV7-3 and TRBJ2-3; 10 nucleotides agree with TRBD2. The CDR3 spans 15 residues. Germline V lookup: CDR1 SGHTA, CDR2 FQGTGA. The trim removed 6 bases at V and 4 bases at J, leaving 7 bases unmatched. Written as DNA, the CDR3 is TGTGCCAGCAGTTCTAGCGGGAGAGTCTCAGATACGCAGTATTTT. It is translated as CASSSSGRVSDTQYF. The entire variable domain, with the rest obtained from reference TRBV7-3 and TRBJ2-3, is as follows: GAGVSQTPSNKVTEKGKYVELRCDPISGHTALYWYRQSLGQGPEFLIYFQGTGAADDSGLPNDRFFAVRPEGSVSTLKIQRTERGDSAVYLCASSSSGRVSDTQYFGPGTRLTVL.

The V gene is TRBV30, the J gene TRBJ2-5, with no clear D. Germline CDR1 is GTSNPN and CDR2 is SVGIG (reference sequence). Between the trimmed V and J ends, which lost 5 bases and 5 bases, there was a span of 12 bases. There are 12 residues in the CDR3. CDR3 in DNA: TGTGCCTGGGACAACGACGGGGAGACCCAGTACTTC. This encodes CAWDNDGETQYF.

The table lists this clonotype with a few counts. The rearrangement links TRBV19 to TRBJ2-2; 7 bases align to TRBD1. CDR1 is LNHDA and CDR2 is SQIVND in the germline V gene (reference sequence). This CDR3 comprises 15 residues. The V gene end was trimmed by 10 bases and the J gene end by 8 bases; junction bases not matched to a gene: 16. The CDR3 DNA reads TGTGCCACTTCTCTGGGGGACAGTCGCGGTGGGGAGCTGTTTTTT. It encodes CATSLGDSRGGELFF.

This clonotype showed up just a few times. The rearrangement links TRBV19 to TRBJ1-5; a weak D match, TRBD1 (6 bases). Trimming left V 10 bases short and J 0 bases short, with 16 bases between. Germline V gene sequence: CDR1 LNHDA, CDR2 SQIVND (reference sequence). The CDR3 has 15 residues. Here the CDR3 DNA reads TGTGCCACCCGGACAGATACTTATAGCAATCAGCCCCAGCATTTT. It codes for CATRTDTYSNQPQHF.

The rearrangement joins TRBV4-1 to TRBJ2-7, with 7 bases matching TRBD1. V gave up 0 bases and J gave up 0 bases; unmatched junction bases: 2. The CDR3 contains 15 residues. CDR1 and CDR2 (germline): MGHRA, YSYEKL. The CDR3 protein is CASSQDPGGSYEQYF. In DNA, the CDR3 is TGCGCCAGCAGCCAAGATCCAGGGGGCTCCTACGAGCAGTACTTC.

This clonotype turned up a few times. V usage is TRBV19 and J usage is TRBJ2-5; 7 bases line up with TRBD2. Trimming cost V 5 bases and J 3 bases; bases outside gene matches: 9. Germline CDR1 reads LNHDA; CDR2 reads SQIVND (reference sequence). The CDR3 covers 15 residues. The DNA of the CDR3 is TGTGCCAGTAGTCCCCGGGGGGTACTCGAAGAGACCCAGTACTTC. Residues: CASSPRGVLEETQYF.

This clonotype was recorded a few times. The rearrangement links TRBV14 to TRBJ2-3; 11 nucleotides match TRBD2. Germline V gives CDR1 SGHDN, CDR2 FVKESK. The CDR3 has 15 amino acids. V was clipped by 3 bases and J by 4 bases; unmatched bases: 3. The CDR3 protein is CASSHLAGGADTQYF. The CDR3 DNA is TGTGCCAGCAGCCACTTAGCGGGAGGGGCAGATACGCAGTATTTT.

This sequence joins TRBV5-1 and TRBJ1-1, with D perhaps matching TRBD1 (6 bases). Germline CDR1 and CDR2: SGHRS and YFSETQ. This CDR3 region has 13 residues. Deletions cut 5 bases from V and 6 bases from J, with 14 bases between. CDR3 amino acids: CASSPYREAEAFF. CDR3 bases: TGCGCCAGCAGTCCGTACAGGGAGGCTGAAGCTTTCTTT.

The genes are TRBV7-9 and TRBJ2-5; either TRBD1 or TRBD2 may supply D (5 bases each). CDR3 length: 14 residues. CDR1 is SEHNR and CDR2 is FQNEAQ in the germline V gene (reference sequence). V was shortened by 2 bases and J by 5 bases, with 12 bases between the two germline ends. Written as DNA, the CDR3 is TGTGCCAGCAGCTTATATCAGGGAGACGAGACCCAGTACTTC. Its translation is CASSLYQGDETQYF.

This clonotype was counted many times. The chain carries TRBV11-2 and TRBJ2-7; TRBD1 aligns across 7 bases. The CDR3 sequence is 15 residues long. With 6 bases clipped from V and 0 bases from J, the junction kept 8 bases outside the gene matches. Germline V gene lookup returns CDR1 SGHAT and CDR2 FQNNGV. The CDR3, as DNA: TGTGCCAGCAGTTCTAAACAGGGGAGCTCCTACGAGCAGTACTTC. Translation: CASSSKQGSSYEQYF.

The sample holds many counts of this clonotype. The CDR3 protein is CSARYPGQDYEQYF. DNA of the CDR3: TGCAGTGCTAGATATCCGGGACAGGACTACGAGCAGTACTTC. V gene TRBV20-1 combines with J gene TRBJ2-7, with 8 bases aligning to TRBD1. CDR1 DFQATT and CDR2 SNEGSKA come from the germline V gene (reference sequence). J gave up 3 bases and V 2 bases, and 6 bases lay outside the gene matches. There are 14 residues in the CDR3.

This clonotype was seen at least ten times. The rearrangement joins TRBV28 to TRBJ2-7; possible D gene TRBD2, 6 bases. Germline values: CDR1 MDHEN, CDR2 SYDVKM. The CDR3 loop spans 13 amino acids. The V end lost 3 bases, the J end lost 5 bases, and 11 bases lay between the germline ends. CDR3 region: CASSFSGVDEQYF. For the CDR3, the DNA is TGTGCCAGCAGTTTCTCGGGAGTCGACGAGCAGTACTTC.

At least ten counts were recorded for this clonotype. The chain has TRBV20-1 and TRBJ2-5; D is perhaps TRBD2 (6 bases). Trimming took 1 base from V and 2 from J, leaving 11 bases between them. Germline V gene data show CDR1 as DFQATT and CDR2 as SNEGSKA (reference sequence). This CDR3 is built from 14 residues. CDR3 sequence reads: CSARGLGGQETQYF. DNA of the CDR3: TGCAGTGCTAGAGGTCTCGGGGGACAAGAGACCCAGTACTTC.

This clonotype showed up many times. V usage is TRBV7-6 and J usage is TRBJ2-3, with a tentative D call TRBD2 (5 bases). The CDR3 extends over 13 amino acids. The germline CDR1 and CDR2 sequences are SGHVS and FNYEAQ. V was trimmed by 4 bases and J by 4 bases, leaving 9 bases between them. CDR3 nucleotides: TGTGCCAGCAGCTATAGAGGGTCAGATACGCAGTATTTT. Translated, it gives CASSYRGSDTQYF. Drawing the rest from reference TRBV7-6 and TRBJ2-3, the complete variable domain is GAGVSQSPRYKVTKRGQDVALRCDPISGHVSLYWYRQALGQGPEFLTYFNYEAQQDKSGLPNDRFSAERPEGSISTLTIQRTEQRDSAMYRCASSYRGSDTQYFGPGTRLTVL.

There are many counts of this clonotype. The V gene is TRBV9, the J gene TRBJ2-1; 11 bases are shared with TRBD2. From germline, CDR1 is SGDLS and CDR2 YYNGEE. Germline trimming cut 0 bases from V and 7 bases from J; bases unmatched to any gene: 3. This CDR3 is built from 15 residues. The CDR3 loop is CASSVAASGRNEQFF. The CDR3 nucleotides are TGTGCCAGCAGCGTAGCGGCTAGCGGGAGGAATGAGCAGTTCTTC.

There are a few counts of this clonotype. The rearrangement uses TRBV28 and TRBJ2-1; TRBD1 is a possible D gene (6 bases). Germline CDR1 is MDHEN and CDR2 is SYDVKM. V lost 3 bases and J lost 5, with 11 bases in between. This CDR3 spans 14 amino acids. CDR3 nucleotides: TGTGCCAGCAGTTTCAGGGGTAGGGACAATGAGCAGTTCTTC. Amino acid sequence: CASSFRGRDNEQFF.

At least ten counts were recorded for this clonotype. The chain's CDR3 is CASTDSGNEQFF. In DNA, the CDR3 is TGTGCCAGCACCGATAGCGGTAATGAGCAGTTCTTC. The rearrangement links TRBV12-3 or TRBV12-4 to TRBJ2-1, with D possibly TRBD2 on 6 matching bases. The CDR3 is 12 amino acids. Deletions cut 7 bases from V and 7 bases from J, with 11 bases between.

This clonotype showed up many times. This chain joins TRBV6-1 and TRBJ1-2; tentatively, D is TRBD1 (6 bases). V lost 4 bases and J lost 5, with 14 bases in between. This CDR3 has 14 amino acids. The germline CDR1 and CDR2 sequences are MNHNS and SASEGT. The CDR3 coding sequence is TGTGCCAGCAGTGGACTTGGACAGCCTTATGGCTACACCTTC. Its translation: CASSGLGQPYGYTF.

At least ten counts were recorded for this clonotype. The CDR3 DNA sequence: TGTGCCAGCAGTTTCATGAGTCTGAGTGAAGCTTTCTTT. This encodes CASSFMSLSEAFF. J is TRBJ1-1 and V is TRBV12-3 or TRBV12-4; D is uncertain. The CDR3 covers 13 residues. V gave up 3 bases and J gave up 7 bases, with 12 bases separating them.

V gene TRBV5-5 combines with J gene TRBJ2-7; maybe TRBD1 (6 bases). V was trimmed by 4 bases and J by 3 bases, leaving 17 bases between them. There are 15 residues in the CDR3. Germline lookup yields CDR1 SGHKS and CDR2 YYEKEE (reference sequence). For the CDR3, the DNA is TGTGCCAGCAGCCCAGGACAGAGGAGACTCTACGAGCAGTACGTC. This gives the protein CASSPGQRRLYEQYV.

This clonotype was counted at least ten times. The chain has TRBV5-1 and TRBJ2-3; D gene unclear. Trimming took 0 bases from V and 4 from J, leaving 12 bases between them. The CDR3 sequence is 15 residues long. In germline, CDR1 is SGHRS, CDR2 YFSETQ. The CDR3 sequence: CASSLGHGPADTQYF. The CDR3 coding sequence is TGCGCCAGCAGCTTGGGTCACGGCCCCGCAGATACGCAGTATTTT.

This clonotype was detected many times. The gene calls are TRBV5-1 and TRBJ1-5, with 7 bases fitting TRBD1. Per germline, CDR1 SGHRS and CDR2 YFSETQ. The length of the CDR3 is 13 residues. After removal of 4 bases from V and 10 bases from J, the junction contained 8 bases not matched to a gene. The CDR3 region is CASSRTGSSPQHF. The CDR3 DNA reads TGCGCCAGCAGCAGGACAGGCTCAAGTCCCCAGCATTTT.

This clonotype was found a few times. This chain uses TRBV29-1 with TRBJ1-1, with a possible D match to TRBD1 (5 bases). This CDR3 has 13 residues. The ends were cut back, 7 bases at V and 5 bases at J, with 17 bases in the middle. The germline gives CDR1 SQVTM, CDR2 ANQGSEA. CDR3 nucleotides: TGCAGCGCAACCGGGGGGGGGGTAACTGAAGCTTTCTTT. Translating it yields CSATGGGVTEAFF.

To note about this clonotype: One base away lies a much larger clone, so this may be a sequencing read error. This chain uses TRBV12-3 or TRBV12-4 with TRBJ1-2; D gene uncertain. CDR3 size: 15 residues. The CDR3 is CASSHDWRANYGDTF. The CDR3 nucleotides read TGTGCCAGCAGTCACGACTGGAGAGCTAACTATGGCGACACCTTC.

This clonotype appeared a few times. The rearrangement links TRBV6-1 to TRBJ1-1, with D perhaps TRBD1 (5 bases). The CDR3 sequence is 13 residues long. Between the trimmed V and J ends, which lost 6 bases and 9 bases, there was a span of 17 bases. Germline loops: CDR1 MNHNS, CDR2 SASEGT. CDR3 DNA sequence: TGTGCCAGCAGCCTAGCCGACGGGACTCAAGCTTTCTTT. Translating gives CASSLADGTQAFF.